These 27 T cell receptor beta chains share one sample of origin, sequenced in a study of T cells in Graves' hyperthyroidism and ophthalmopathy (dated by TCRdb to between 2019 and 2020). The receptor library was made with multiplex PCR. TCRdb lists the instrument as Illumina HiSeq 2000. TCR beta CDR3 regions were amplified from RNA transcripts. A first-round RT-PCR of the TCR CDR3 used the HTBI primer set with the Qiagen OneStep RT-PCR kit. TCRdb reran the public reads through fastp at Q25 and MiXCR, keeping productive beta chains. Here each entry gathers all rows of one CDR3 protein and keeps the most common genes and DNA. This sample is represented by more than 95,000 distinct CDR3 sequences; over 45% of them were singletons. Jointly, the top ten make up 26% of the sample. Specimen: blood. Receptors originate from a middle-aged man with Graves' hyperthyroidism.

This sequence joins TRBV7-2 and TRBJ2-7, with D perhaps matching TRBD1 or TRBD2 (5 bases each). This CDR3 comprises 14 residues. Trimming left V 6 bases short and J 3 bases short, with 15 bases between. Germline CDR1 reads SGHTA; CDR2 reads FQGNSA. The CDR3 spells CASSYKGTDYEQYF. As DNA, the CDR3 is TGTGCCAGCAGTTACAAGGGGACCGACTACGAGCAGTACTTC.

CDR3 sequence: CASRPEGHPINEQFF. DNA for the CDR3: TGTGCCAGCAGACCAGAGGGACACCCGATCAATGAGCAGTTCTTC. The J gene is TRBJ2-1, the V gene TRBV2, with D maybe TRBD1 (6 bases). Germline V gene data show CDR1 as SNHLY and CDR2 as FYNNEI. The CDR3 covers 15 residues. Trimming removed 6 bases from V and 6 bases from J, with 18 bases in between.

A single count supports this clonotype. V and J are TRBV15 and TRBJ2-5; D remains unclear. Per the germline V gene, CDR1 is LNHNV and CDR2 is YYDKDF (reference sequence). The V end was cut by 0 bases, the J end by 7 bases, with 18 bases between. There are 16 residues in the CDR3. The CDR3: CATSRDRSSGVMTQYF. CDR3 DNA: TGTGCCACCAGCAGAGATCGGAGCTCTGGGGTGATGACCCAGTACTTC.

V is TRBV25-1 and J is TRBJ1-2; TRBD1 matches at 7 bases. The CDR3 has 14 amino acids. Per the germline V gene, CDR1 is MGHDK and CDR2 is SYGVNS. The CDR3 is CARSRTGRHYGYTF. The CDR3 DNA sequence: TGTGCTAGATCAAGGACAGGACGTCACTATGGCTACACCTTC.

This clonotype was observed at least ten times. The V and J genes are TRBV12-3 or TRBV12-4 and TRBJ2-3, with a weak D call TRBD1 (5 bases). The CDR3 is 15 amino acids. V lost 5 bases and J 0 bases, leaving 12 bases between the germline ends. The CDR3: CASSLDTTSTDTQYF. CDR3 coding DNA: TGTGCCAGCAGTCTGGACACCACTAGCACAGATACGCAGTATTTT.

Remarks on this clonotype: A much more abundant neighbour one base away suggests this may be a read error. The V and J genes are TRBV7-9 and TRBJ2-7; TRBD2 matches at 10 bases. The germline CDR1 and CDR2 sequences are SEHNR and FQNEAQ (reference sequence). The length of the CDR3 is 16 residues. The CDR3 DNA sequence: TGCGCCAGCAGCCAAGATCTCGGGGTAGCGGGAGGCGAGCAGTACTTC. It specifies CASSQDLGVAGGEQYF. Full variable domain (rest looked up from reference TRBV7-9 and TRBJ2-7): DTGVSQNPRHKITKRGQNVTFRCDPISEHNRLYWYRQTLGQGPEFLTYFQNEAQLEKSRLLSDRFSAERPKGSFSTLEIQRTEQGDSAMYLCASSQDLGVAGGEQYFGPGTRLTVT.

This clonotype has ten or more counts. The rearrangement links TRBV29-1 to TRBJ2-7; D possibly uses TRBD1 or TRBD2 (5 bases each). Germline CDR1 reads SQVTM; CDR2 reads ANQGSEA. There are 16 residues in the CDR3. Trimming took off 2 bases at V and 3 bases at J, with 20 bases between the two ends. The CDR3 DNA sequence: TGCAGCGTTGAAAACGGGAAGGGGCATAAACTCTACGAGCAGTACTTC. Translating gives CSVENGKGHKLYEQYF.

This clonotype was detected ten times or more. A junction boundary mismatches the germline segment, possibly from a read error. The chain is built from TRBV5-1 and TRBJ2-7, with 8 bases identical to TRBD1. Germline V CDR1 and CDR2: SGHRS, YFSETQ. CDR3 length: 15 residues. The CDR3 loop is CASSLEATGVYGQYF. CDR3 nucleotides: TGCGCCAGCAGCTTGGAAGCGACAGGGGTCTACGGGCAGTACTTC.

J is TRBJ2-2 and V is TRBV11-2; D is unclear. CDR1 and CDR2 from the germline V gene are SGHAT and FQNNGV. Trimming removed 0 bases at V and 3 bases at J, with 5 bases between. The CDR3 has 14 residues. In nucleotides, the CDR3 is TGTGCCAGCAGCTTAGATGGGGACACCGGGGAGCTGTTTTTT. Its translation: CASSLDGDTGELFF.

V is TRBV9 and J is TRBJ2-7; tentatively, D is TRBD2 (5 bases). The germline gives CDR1 SGDLS, CDR2 YYNGEE. The CDR3 sequence is 12 residues long. V lost 3 bases and J lost 5, with 9 bases in between. CDR3 DNA sequence: TGTGCCAGCAGCGCCCGGCGGGACGAGCAGTACTTC. Its protein product is CASSARRDEQYF.

By frequency in the sample, this clonotype is medium-sized. The CDR3: CASSDRFNQPQHF. The CDR3 DNA reads TGTGCCAGCAGTGACAGGTTCAATCAGCCCCAGCATTTT. The chain has TRBV2 and TRBJ1-5; D unresolved. There are 13 residues in the CDR3. V was clipped by 3 bases and J by 3 bases, with 6 bases between them. The V gene's germline CDR1 is SNHLY and CDR2 FYNNEI.

The chain combines TRBV24-1 with TRBJ2-3, with 7 bases that match TRBD2. This CDR3 region has 14 residues. V was clipped by 5 bases and J by 5 bases; unmatched bases: 6. Per germline, CDR1 KGHDR and CDR2 SFDVKD. CDR3 sequence: CATSGSGKGDTQYF. CDR3 nucleotides: TGTGCCACCAGTGGCAGCGGGAAGGGAGATACGCAGTATTTT.

This clonotype was detected many times. One end of the junction does not line up with germline, which may come from a read error. The chain links TRBV7-7 to TRBJ2-7; unclear D gene. Germline V gives CDR1 SSHAT, CDR2 FNYEAQ (reference sequence). The CDR3 extends over 13 amino acids. The CDR3 coding sequence is TGTGCTAGCAGGCCCCCCAATCCCTACGAGCAGTACTTC. Protein: CASRPPNPYEQYF.

This clonotype was recorded many times. The chain recombines TRBV2 with TRBJ2-7; possible D gene TRBD2, 6 bases. Between the trimmed V and J ends, which lost 10 bases and 0 bases, there was a span of 16 bases. Per germline, CDR1 SNHLY and CDR2 FYNNEI. This CDR3 spans 14 amino acids. DNA of the CDR3: TGTGCCACCCAGCCGGGACTGGACTCCTACGAGCAGTACTTC. Translation gives CATQPGLDSYEQYF.

This chain links TRBV5-4 with TRBJ2-5; D might be TRBD2 (6 bases). CDR1 SGHNT and CDR2 YYREEE come from the germline V gene (reference sequence). This CDR3 comprises 13 residues. Trimming left V 0 bases short and J 6 bases short, with 9 bases between. The CDR3 DNA is TGTGCCAGCAGCTTGGCGGGGGTGCAGACCCAGTACTTC. The encoded protein is CASSLAGVQTQYF.

This clonotype was counted at least ten times. A junction boundary mismatches the germline segment, possibly from a read error. This chain uses TRBV20-1 with TRBJ1-5; 8 bases match TRBD1. CDR3 size: 15 residues. CDR1 and CDR2 from the germline V gene are DFQATT and SNEGSKA (reference sequence). The CDR3 loop is CSARGQGGNNQPQHF. The CDR3 nucleotides read TGCAGTGCCAGAGGACAGGGTGGGAACAATCAGCCCCAGCATTTT.

This sequence joins TRBV7-3 and TRBJ2-5; 8 bases map to TRBD2. The CDR3 sequence is 15 residues long. V trimming: 5 bases; J trimming: 5 bases; junction bases outside the gene matches: 10. The germline gives CDR1 SGHTA, CDR2 FQGTGA. As DNA, the CDR3 is TGTGCCAGCAGCCTCAGCGGGAGCACCGGGGAGACCCAGTACTTC. Translating gives CASSLSGSTGETQYF.

At least ten counts were recorded for this clonotype. V usage is TRBV6-5 and J usage is TRBJ1-1; D unclear. From germline, CDR1 is MNHEY and CDR2 SVGAGI. The CDR3 spans 14 residues. Trimming left V 4 bases short and J 7 bases short, with 16 bases between. The DNA for the CDR3 is TGTGCCAGCAGTTCAGTCTCGATCGGGCGTGAAGCTTTCTTT. Protein: CASSSVSIGREAFF.

Ten or more counts support this clonotype. The genes are TRBV20-1 and TRBJ2-1; 13 bases align to TRBD2. V dropped 0 bases and J dropped 12; count of bases not matched to a gene: 11. Germline V gives CDR1 DFQATT, CDR2 SNEGSKA (reference sequence). The CDR3 sequence is 16 residues long. The CDR3 here is CSARDTGTSGIGWQFF. Here the CDR3 DNA reads TGCAGTGCTAGAGACACCGGGACTAGCGGGATCGGGTGGCAGTTCTTC.

This chain joins TRBV7-2 and TRBJ1-1; no definite D call. Trimming took off 1 base at V and 8 bases at J, with 11 bases between the two ends. Germline-derived CDR1 and CDR2 are SGHTA and FQGNSA. This CDR3 has 13 residues. CDR3 sequence (DNA): TGTGCCAGCAGCTTAGGATACACCAGAGAAGCTTTCTTT. Protein product: CASSLGYTREAFF.

This clonotype has a count of ten or more. The chain recombines TRBV15 with TRBJ1-1, with TRBD1 identical over 7 bases. The length of the CDR3 is 16 residues. The V gene's germline CDR1 is LNHNV and CDR2 YYDKDF (reference sequence). V lost 1 base and J lost 4; bases outside the gene matches: 9. CDR3 region: CATSRGTTGVGTEAFF. In DNA form, the CDR3 reads TGTGCCACCAGCAGAGGGACTACAGGGGTCGGCACTGAAGCTTTCTTT.

At least ten counts were recorded for this clonotype. The chain combines TRBV5-6 with TRBJ1-3; the D is unclear. The CDR3 extends over 15 amino acids. V lost 2 bases and J 1 base, leaving 10 bases between the germline ends. Per the germline V gene, CDR1 is SGHDT and CDR2 is YYEEEE. The CDR3 region is CASSLRGSSGNTIYF. CDR3 DNA sequence: TGTGCCAGCAGCTTACGGGGATCTTCTGGAAACACCATATATTTT.

This clonotype was picked up many times. The rearrangement joins TRBV6-6 to TRBJ2-1; D not resolved. Germline CDR1 is MNHNY and CDR2 is SVGAGI (reference sequence). The CDR3 has 16 residues. Deletions cut 2 bases from V and 2 bases from J, with 13 bases between. CDR3 in amino acids: CASSYAPEPPYNEQFF. CDR3 DNA sequence: TGTGCCAGCAGTTACGCCCCGGAGCCACCCTACAATGAGCAGTTCTTC.

This clonotype was seen ten or more times. DNA for the CDR3: TGTGCCAGCAGTCCCGGGACAGGGGGTTCACCCCTCCACTTT. It yields the protein CASSPGTGGSPLHF. The genes are TRBV6-2 or TRBV6-3 and TRBJ1-6; 11 bases match TRBD1. Germline V gene sequence: CDR1 MNHEY, CDR2 SVGEGT. The CDR3 has 14 amino acids. Trimming cost V 5 bases and J 9 bases; bases outside gene matches: 3.

The rearrangement links TRBV6-4 to TRBJ2-3; the match to TRBD2 covers 9 bases. V trimming: 0 bases; J trimming: 11 bases; junction bases outside the gene matches: 12. The germline gives CDR1 MRHNA, CDR2 SNTAGT. The CDR3 spans 16 residues. CDR3 bases: TGTGCCAGCAGTGACTCGGCTAGCGGGGACTACAATGAGCAGTATTTT. Its translation: CASSDSASGDYNEQYF.

This clonotype was seen repeatedly, ten times or more. The rearrangement links TRBV6-6 to TRBJ1-5; D not resolved. The germline V gene has CDR1 MNHNY and CDR2 SVGAGI (reference sequence). V shed 7 bases and J shed 4 bases, with 17 bases lying between them. The CDR3 has 15 residues. The CDR3 nucleotides read TGTGCCAGCATCCCCAGTGCCCGGGGTAATCAGCCCCAGCATTTT. As protein: CASIPSARGNQPQHF.

This clonotype was found many times. The J gene is TRBJ1-6, the V gene TRBV19; 12 nucleotides line up with TRBD1. The CDR3 spans 17 residues. The junction had 9 bases not matched to a gene; V was cut back by 5 bases and J by 7 bases. Germline lookup yields CDR1 LNHDA and CDR2 SQIVND (reference sequence). The DNA of the CDR3 is TGTGCCAGTAGTCCAAACCGGGACAGGGGGCGGAATTCACCCCTCCACTTT. It specifies CASSPNRDRGRNSPLHF.